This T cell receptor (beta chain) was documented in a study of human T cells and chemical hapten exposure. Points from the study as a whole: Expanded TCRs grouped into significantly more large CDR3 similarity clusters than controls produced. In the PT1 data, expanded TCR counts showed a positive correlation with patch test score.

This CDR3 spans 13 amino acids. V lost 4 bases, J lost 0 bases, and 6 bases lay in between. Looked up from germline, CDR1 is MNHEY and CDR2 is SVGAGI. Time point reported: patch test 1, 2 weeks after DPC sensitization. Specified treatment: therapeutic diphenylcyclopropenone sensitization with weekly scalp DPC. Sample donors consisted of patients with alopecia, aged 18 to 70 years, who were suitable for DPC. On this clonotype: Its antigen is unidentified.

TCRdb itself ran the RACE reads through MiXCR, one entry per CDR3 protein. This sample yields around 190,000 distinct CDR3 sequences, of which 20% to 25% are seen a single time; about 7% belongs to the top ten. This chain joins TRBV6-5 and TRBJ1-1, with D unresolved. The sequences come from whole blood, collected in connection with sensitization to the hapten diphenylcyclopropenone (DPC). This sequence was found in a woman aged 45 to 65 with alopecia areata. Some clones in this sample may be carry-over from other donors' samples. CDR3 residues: CASSSFMNTEAFF. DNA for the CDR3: TGTGCCAGCAGTTCCTTTATGAACACTGAAGCTTTCTTT.